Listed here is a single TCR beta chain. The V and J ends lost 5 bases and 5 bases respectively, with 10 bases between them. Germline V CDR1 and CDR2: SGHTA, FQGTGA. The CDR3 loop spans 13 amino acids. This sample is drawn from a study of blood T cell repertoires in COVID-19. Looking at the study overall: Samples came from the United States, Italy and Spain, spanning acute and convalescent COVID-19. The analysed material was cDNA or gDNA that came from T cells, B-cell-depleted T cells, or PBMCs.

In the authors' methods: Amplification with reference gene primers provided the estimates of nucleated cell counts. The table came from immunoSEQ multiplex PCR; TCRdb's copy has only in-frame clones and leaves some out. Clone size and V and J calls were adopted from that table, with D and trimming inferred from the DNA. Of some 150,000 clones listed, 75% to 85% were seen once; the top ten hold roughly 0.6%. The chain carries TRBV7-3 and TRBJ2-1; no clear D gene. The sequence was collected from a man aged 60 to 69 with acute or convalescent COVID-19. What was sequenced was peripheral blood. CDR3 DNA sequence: TGTGCCAGCAGCGATGGCCCAGACAATGAGCAGTTCTTC. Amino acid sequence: CASSDGPDNEQFF.